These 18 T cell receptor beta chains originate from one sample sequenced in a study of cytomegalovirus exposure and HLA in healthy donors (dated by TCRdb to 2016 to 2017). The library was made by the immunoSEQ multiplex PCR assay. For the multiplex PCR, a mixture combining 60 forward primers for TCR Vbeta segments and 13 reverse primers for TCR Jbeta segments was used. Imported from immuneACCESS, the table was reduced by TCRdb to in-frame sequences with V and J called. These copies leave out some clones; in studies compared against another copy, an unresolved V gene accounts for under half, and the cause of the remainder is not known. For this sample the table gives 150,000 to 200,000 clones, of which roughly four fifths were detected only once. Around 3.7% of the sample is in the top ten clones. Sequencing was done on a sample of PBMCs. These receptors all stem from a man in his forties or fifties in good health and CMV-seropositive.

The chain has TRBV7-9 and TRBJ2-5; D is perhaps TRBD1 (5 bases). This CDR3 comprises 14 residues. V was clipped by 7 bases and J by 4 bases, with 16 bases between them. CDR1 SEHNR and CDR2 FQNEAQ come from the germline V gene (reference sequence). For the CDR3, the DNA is TGTGCCAGCACCGCGGAAGGGGCTCTAGAGACCCAGTACTTC. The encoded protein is CASTAEGALETQYF.

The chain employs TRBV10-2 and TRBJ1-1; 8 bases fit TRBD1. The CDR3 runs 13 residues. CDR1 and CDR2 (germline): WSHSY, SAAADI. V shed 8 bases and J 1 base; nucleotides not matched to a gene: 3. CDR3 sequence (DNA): TGCGCCAGCCGGACAGGGACGAACACTGAAGCTTTCTTT. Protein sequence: CASRTGTNTEAFF.

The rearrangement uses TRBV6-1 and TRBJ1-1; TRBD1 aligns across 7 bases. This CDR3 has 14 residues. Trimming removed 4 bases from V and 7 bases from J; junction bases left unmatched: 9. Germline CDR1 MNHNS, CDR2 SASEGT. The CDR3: CASSARQGRREAFF. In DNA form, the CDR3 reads TGTGCCAGCAGTGCCCGACAGGGTCGCCGTGAAGCTTTCTTT.

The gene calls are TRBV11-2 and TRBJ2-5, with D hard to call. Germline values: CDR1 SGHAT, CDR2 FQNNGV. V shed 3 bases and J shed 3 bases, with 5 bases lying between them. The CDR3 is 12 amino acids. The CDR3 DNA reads TGTGCCAGCAGCTTTAGAGAAGAGACCCAGTACTTC. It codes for CASSFREETQYF. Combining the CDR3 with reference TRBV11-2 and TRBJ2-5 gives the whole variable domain EAGVAQSPRYKIIEKRQSVAFWCNPISGHATLYWYQQILGQGPKLLIQFQNNGVVDDSQLPKDRFSAERLKGVDSTLKIQPAKLEDSAVYLCASSFREETQYFGPGTRLLVL.

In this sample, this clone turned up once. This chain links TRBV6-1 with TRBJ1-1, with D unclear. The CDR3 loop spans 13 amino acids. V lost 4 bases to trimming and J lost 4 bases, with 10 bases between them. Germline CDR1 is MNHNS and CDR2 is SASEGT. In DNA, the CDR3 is TGTGCCAGCAGTGCATACCGGAGCACTGAAGCTTTCTTT. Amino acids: CASSAYRSTEAFF.

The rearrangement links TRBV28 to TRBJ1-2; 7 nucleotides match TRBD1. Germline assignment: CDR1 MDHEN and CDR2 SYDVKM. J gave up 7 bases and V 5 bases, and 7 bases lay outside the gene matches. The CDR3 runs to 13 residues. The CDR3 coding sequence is TGTGCCAGCAGTCACGAACAGGGGAGTGGCTACACCTTC. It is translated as CASSHEQGSGYTF.

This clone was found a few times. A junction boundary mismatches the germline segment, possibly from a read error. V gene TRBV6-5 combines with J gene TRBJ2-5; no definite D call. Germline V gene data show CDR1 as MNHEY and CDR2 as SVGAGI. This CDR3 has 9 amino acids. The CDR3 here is CASSPEPDF. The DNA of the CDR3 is TGTGCCAGCAGTCCTGAGCCCGACTTC.

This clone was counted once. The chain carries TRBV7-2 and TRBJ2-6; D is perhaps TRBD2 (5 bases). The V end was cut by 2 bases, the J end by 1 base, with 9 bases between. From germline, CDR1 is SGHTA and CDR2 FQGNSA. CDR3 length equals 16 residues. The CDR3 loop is CASSLNRGSGANVLTF. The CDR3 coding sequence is TGTGCCAGCAGCTTAAACCGGGGTTCTGGGGCCAACGTCCTGACTTTC. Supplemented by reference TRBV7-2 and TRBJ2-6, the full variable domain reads GAGVSQSPSNKVTEKGKDVELRCDPISGHTALYWYRQSLGQGLEFLIYFQGNSAPDKSGLPSDRFSAERTGGSVSTLTIQRTQQEDSAVYLCASSLNRGSGANVLTFGAGSRLTVL.

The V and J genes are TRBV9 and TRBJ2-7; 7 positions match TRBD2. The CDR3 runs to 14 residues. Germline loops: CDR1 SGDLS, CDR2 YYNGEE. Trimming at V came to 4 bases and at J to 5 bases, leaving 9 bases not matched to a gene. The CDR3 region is CASSSGLLAHEQYF. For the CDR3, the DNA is TGTGCCAGCAGCTCGGGACTACTGGCCCACGAGCAGTACTTC.

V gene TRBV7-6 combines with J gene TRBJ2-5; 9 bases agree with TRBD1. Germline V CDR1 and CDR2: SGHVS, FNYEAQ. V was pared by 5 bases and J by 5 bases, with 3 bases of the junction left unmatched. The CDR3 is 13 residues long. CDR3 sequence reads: CASSRGQGETQYF. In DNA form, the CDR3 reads TGTGCCAGCAGCCGAGGACAGGGGGAGACCCAGTACTTC.

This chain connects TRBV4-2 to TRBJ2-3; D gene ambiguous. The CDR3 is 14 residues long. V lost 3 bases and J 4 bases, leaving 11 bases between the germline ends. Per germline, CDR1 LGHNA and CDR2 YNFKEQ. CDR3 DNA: TGTGCCAGCAGCCACCCCGCAGGTCCAGATACGCAGTATTTT. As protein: CASSHPAGPDTQYF.

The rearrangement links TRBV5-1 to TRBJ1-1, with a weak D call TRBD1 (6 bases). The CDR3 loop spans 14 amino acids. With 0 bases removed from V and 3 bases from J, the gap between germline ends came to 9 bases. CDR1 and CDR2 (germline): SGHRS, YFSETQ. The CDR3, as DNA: TGCGCCAGCAGCTTGGAGGGGGGGTACACTGAAGCTTTCTTT. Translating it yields CASSLEGGYTEAFF. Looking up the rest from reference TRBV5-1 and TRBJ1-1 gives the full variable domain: KAGVTQTPRYLIKTRGQQVTLSCSPISGHRSVSWYQQTPGQGLQFLFEYFSETQRNKGNFPGRFSGRQFSNSRSEMNVSTLELGDSALYLCASSLEGGYTEAFFGQGTRLTVV.

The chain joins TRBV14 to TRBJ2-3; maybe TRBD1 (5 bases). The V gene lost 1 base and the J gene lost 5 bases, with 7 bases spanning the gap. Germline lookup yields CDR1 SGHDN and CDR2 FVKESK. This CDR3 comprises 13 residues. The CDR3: CASSQGGLDTQYF. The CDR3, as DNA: TGTGCCAGCAGCCAAGGGGGCTTAGATACGCAGTATTTT.

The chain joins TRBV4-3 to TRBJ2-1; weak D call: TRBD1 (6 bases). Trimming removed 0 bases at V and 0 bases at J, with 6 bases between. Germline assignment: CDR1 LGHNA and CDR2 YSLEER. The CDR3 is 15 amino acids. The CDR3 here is CASSQDRGSYNEQFF. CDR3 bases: TGCGCCAGCAGCCAAGACAGGGGCTCCTACAATGAGCAGTTCTTC.

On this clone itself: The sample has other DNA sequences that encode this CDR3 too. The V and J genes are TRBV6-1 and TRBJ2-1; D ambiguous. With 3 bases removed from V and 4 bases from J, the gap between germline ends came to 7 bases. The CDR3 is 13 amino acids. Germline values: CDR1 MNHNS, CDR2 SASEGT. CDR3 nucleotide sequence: TGTGCCAGCAGTGATACCGGGTACAATGAGCAGTTCTTC. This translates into CASSDTGYNEQFF.

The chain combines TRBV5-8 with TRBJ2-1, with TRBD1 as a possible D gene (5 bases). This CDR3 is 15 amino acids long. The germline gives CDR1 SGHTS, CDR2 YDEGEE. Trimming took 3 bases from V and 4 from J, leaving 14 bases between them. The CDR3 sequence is CASSSGDRQYNEQFF. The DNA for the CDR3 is TGTGCCAGCAGCTCGGGCGACAGACAGTACAATGAGCAGTTCTTC.

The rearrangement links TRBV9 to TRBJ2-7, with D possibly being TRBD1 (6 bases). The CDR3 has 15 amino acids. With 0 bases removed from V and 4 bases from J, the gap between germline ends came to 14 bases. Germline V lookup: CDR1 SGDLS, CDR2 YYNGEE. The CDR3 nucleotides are TGTGCCAGCAGCGTAGCTTCCAGGGGCTCGTACGAGCAGTACTTC. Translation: CASSVASRGSYEQYF. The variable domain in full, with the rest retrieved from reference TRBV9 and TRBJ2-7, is DSGVTQTPKHLITATGQRVTLRCSPRSGDLSVYWYQQSLDQGLQFLIQYYNGEERAKGNILERFSAQQFPDLHSELNLSSLELGDSALYFCASSVASRGSYEQYFGPGTRLTVT.

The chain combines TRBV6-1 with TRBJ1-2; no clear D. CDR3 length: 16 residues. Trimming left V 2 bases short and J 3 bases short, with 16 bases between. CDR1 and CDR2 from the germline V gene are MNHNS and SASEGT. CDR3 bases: TGTGCCAGCAGTGAATCGTCAACTTGGTATCACTATGGCTACACCTTC. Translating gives CASSESSTWYHYGYTF.